The rows below give T cell receptor beta chains drawn from one sample of a study of response to subunit inactivated influenza vaccine. TCRdb re-called the RT-PCR reads through MiXCR, storing one row per CDR3 protein. Among some 600,000 distinct CDR3 sequences, 14% were seen once, and the ten largest hold 7.6%. This sample comprised PBMCs from blood, obtained roughly 15 days before vaccination. These receptors originate from a man between 45 and 60 years old who received an inactivated influenza vaccine. The CDR3 runs from the conserved cysteine through the conserved F or W.

J | V | CDR3
TRBJ2-1 | TRBV19 | CAGYAGRNNEQFF
TRBJ1-5 | TRBV10-3 | CAISAGTGPWGNQPQHF
TRBJ2-1 | TRBV7-2 | CASSLSSVRLYEQFF
TRBJ1-1 | TRBV7-9 | CASSLVLPNPVTFF
TRBJ2-2 | TRBV7-6 | CASSLEDRVGTGELFF
TRBJ2-7 | TRBV6-2/TRBV6-3 | CASSYGRGKGSYEQYF
TRBJ2-3 | TRBV20-1 | CSARDTLAGGSFYTDTQYF
TRBJ1-5 | TRBV10-3 | CAISETAGPQHF
TRBJ1-5 | TRBV28 | CASSLGQGYGNQPQHF
TRBJ2-1 | TRBV5-1 | CASSLDSEGVEQFF
TRBJ2-5 | TRBV20-1 | CSAEGSQETQYF
TRBJ1-2 | TRBV6-5 | CASSYRQERDGYTF
TRBJ2-5 | TRBV7-2 | CASSYRDRVRTQYF
TRBJ2-7 | TRBV11-2 | CASSFGQGGGEQYF
TRBJ2-2 | TRBV4-1 | CASSQGKGTTGELFF
TRBJ2-7 | TRBV18 | CASSPGLAGGPSYEQYF
TRBJ1-6 | TRBV12-3/TRBV12-4 | CASSTDREYNSPLHF
TRBJ2-4 | TRBV5-1 | CASSRAGGLDIQYF
TRBJ2-7 | TRBV5-1 | CASSVGTSVSYEQYF
TRBJ2-1 | TRBV28 | CASSSPSGGSYNEQFF
TRBJ2-3 | TRBV20-1 | CSARGASTDTQYF
TRBJ2-1 | TRBV7-9 | CASRPAGGFDNEQFF
TRBJ2-3 | TRBV15 | CATSRTRGMADTQYF
TRBJ1-2 | TRBV20-1 | CSATPGYYGYTF
TRBJ1-6 | TRBV20-1 | CSAADTIVSPLHF
TRBJ2-1 | TRBV20-1 | CSARDRKDVYNEQFF